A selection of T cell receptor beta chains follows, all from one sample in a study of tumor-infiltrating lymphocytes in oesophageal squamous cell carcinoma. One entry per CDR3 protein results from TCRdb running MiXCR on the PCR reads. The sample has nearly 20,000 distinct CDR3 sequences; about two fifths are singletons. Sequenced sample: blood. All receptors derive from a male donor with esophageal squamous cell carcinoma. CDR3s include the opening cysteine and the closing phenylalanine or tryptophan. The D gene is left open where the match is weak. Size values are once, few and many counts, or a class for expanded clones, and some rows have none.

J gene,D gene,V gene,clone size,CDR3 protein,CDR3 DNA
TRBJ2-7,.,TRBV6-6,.,CASSSARVYEQYF,TGTGCCAGCAGTTCTGCCAGGGTCTACGAGCAGTACTTC
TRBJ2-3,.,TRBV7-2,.,CASSPQLIWGELADTQYF,TGTGCCAGCAGCCCTCAGCTGATCTGGGGGGAGCTGGCAGATACGCAGTATTTT
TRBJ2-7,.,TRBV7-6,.,CASSLASGPEQYF,TGTGCCAGCAGCTTAGCTTCAGGTCCCGAGCAGTACTTC
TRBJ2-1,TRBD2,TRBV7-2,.,CASSSRRGGSYNEQFF,TGTGCCAGCAGCTCACGCCGGGGGGGCTCCTACAATGAGCAGTTCTTC
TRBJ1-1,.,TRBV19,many,CASSIDKQDKRSF,TGTGCCAGTAGTATAGATAAACAGGATAAGCGCTCCTTT
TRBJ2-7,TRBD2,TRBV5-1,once,CASSSLGTSGGHEQYF,TGCGCCAGCAGCTCCCTCGGGACTAGCGGGGGCCACGAGCAGTACTTC
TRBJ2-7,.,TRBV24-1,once,CATSGSGGGRGYNEQYF,TGTGCCACCAGTGGAAGCGGAGGGGGACGCGGGTACAATGAGCAGTACTTC
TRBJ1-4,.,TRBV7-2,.,CASSSDSATNEKLFF,TGTGCCAGCAGCTCGGACAGCGCAACTAATGAAAAACTGTTTTTT
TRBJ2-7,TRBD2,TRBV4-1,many,CASSPRTSGGPHEQYF,TGCGCCAGCAGCCCCCGTACTAGCGGGGGGCCCCACGAGCAGTACTTC
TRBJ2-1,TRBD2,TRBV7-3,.,CASMMTSGRGEQFF,TGTGCCAGCATGATGACTAGCGGGAGGGGGGAGCAGTTCTTC
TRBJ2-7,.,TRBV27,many,CASSFSRRWAYEQYF,TGTGCCAGCAGTTTCAGCCGCAGATGGGCCTACGAGCAGTACTTC
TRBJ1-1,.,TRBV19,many,CASSLSGAGAPNTEAFF,TGTGCCAGTAGTCTTAGCGGGGCAGGGGCGCCGAACACTGAAGCTTTCTTT
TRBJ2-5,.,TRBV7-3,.,CARMSKASRETQYF,TGTGCCCGAATGAGCAAGGCGAGTAGGGAGACCCAGTACTTC
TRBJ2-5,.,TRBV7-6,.,CASSQGPPETQYF,TGTGCCAGCAGCCAAGGGCCCCCAGAGACCCAGTACTTC
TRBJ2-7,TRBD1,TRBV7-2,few,CASSLDRGYYEQYF,TGTGCCAGCAGCTTGGACAGGGGGTACTACGAGCAGTACTTC
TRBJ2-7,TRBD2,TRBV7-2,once,CASSLTSSPYEQYF,TGTGCCAGCAGCTTGACTAGCAGTCCCTACGAGCAGTACTTC
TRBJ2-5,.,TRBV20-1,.,CSAIGSQETQYF,TGCAGTGCCATCGGCAGTCAAGAGACCCAGTACTTC
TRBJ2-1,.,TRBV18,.,CASSPLQSYNEQFF,TGTGCCAGCTCACCATTACAGAGCTACAATGAGCAGTTCTTC
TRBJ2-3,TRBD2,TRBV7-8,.,CASSLARGSGRQDTQYF,TGTGCCAGCAGCTTAGCCCGTGGTAGCGGGAGGCAAGATACGCAGTATTTT
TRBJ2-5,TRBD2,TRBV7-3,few,CASSKTSSGTQYF,TGTGCCAGCAGCAAGACTAGCTCGGGGACCCAGTACTTC
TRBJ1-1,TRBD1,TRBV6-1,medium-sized,CASTGTGRTTEAFF,TGTGCCAGCACTGGGACAGGGCGGACGACTGAAGCTTTCTTT
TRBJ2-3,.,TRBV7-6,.,CASSLALQGSHTGELYF,TGTGCCAGCAGCTTAGCGCTTCAGGGCTCGCACACCGGGGAGCTGTATTTT
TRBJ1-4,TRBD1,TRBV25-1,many,CASSWGTGFNEKLFF,TGTGCCAGCAGTTGGGGGACAGGGTTTAATGAAAAACTGTTTTTT
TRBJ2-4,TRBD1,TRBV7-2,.,CASSPDRAEAKNIQYF,TGTGCCAGCAGCCCAGACAGGGCGGAGGCCAAAAACATTCAGTACTTC
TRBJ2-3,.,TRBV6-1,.,CASSYTRADTQYF,TGTGCCAGCAGCTATACCCGGGCAGATACGCAGTATTTT
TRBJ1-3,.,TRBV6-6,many,CASSYSIATGTPGNTIYF,TGTGCCAGCAGTTACTCGATCGCGACCGGGACTCCTGGAAACACCATATATTTT
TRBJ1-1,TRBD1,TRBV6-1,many,CASSTIKGQLAEAFF,TGTGCCAGCAGTACTATTAAGGGACAGCTAGCTGAAGCTTTCTTT
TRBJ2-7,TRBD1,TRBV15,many,CATSNDRGSSYEQYF,TGTGCCACCAGCAACGACAGGGGGAGTTCCTACGAGCAGTACTTC
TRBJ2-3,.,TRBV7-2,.,CASSFTSGQGTQYF,TGTGCCAGCAGCTTTACTAGCGGACAGGGTACGCAGTATTTT
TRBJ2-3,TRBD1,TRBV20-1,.,CSARSGQPRRSTDTQYF,TGCAGTGCTAGATCGGGACAGCCAAGAAGAAGCACAGATACGCAGTATTTT
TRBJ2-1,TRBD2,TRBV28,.,CASVAGVLTYNEQFF,TGTGCCAGCGTAGCGGGAGTGCTAACCTACAATGAGCAGTTCTTC